Reported below is one T cell receptor beta chain. These data are taken from a study of blood T cell repertoires in COVID-19. Clones were read by immunoSEQ multiplex PCR, and TCRdb kept only the in-frame ones, dropping some. The sample contains 90,000 or so clones, approximately 88% of which appear only once. The specimen was peripheral blood. This clonotype was sampled from an elderly man with acute or convalescent COVID-19.

The CDR3 sequence is CASSPQGASNYGYTF. The DNA for the CDR3 is TGTGCCAGCAGTCCACAGGGGGCGTCTAACTATGGCTACACCTTC. The chain employs TRBV6-5 and TRBJ1-2, with 9 nucleotides matching TRBD1. V dropped 5 bases and J dropped 0; count of bases not matched to a gene: 4. Looked up from germline, CDR1 is MNHEY and CDR2 is SVGAGI. This CDR3 contains 15 residues.